Included here is one T cell receptor (beta chain) sequence, with context. V was shortened by 0 bases and J by 3 bases, with 8 bases between the two germline ends. CDR1 and CDR2 (germline): LGHNA, YNFKEQ. The CDR3 consists of 15 residues. The sample originates from a study of CD8+ T cells in alopecia areata. Following extraction, RNA underwent reverse transcription to cDNA, which served as the sequencing template. Data came from immunoSEQ multiplex PCR; TCRdb stores just in-frame clones and leaves some out. The top ten clones hold 15% of a sample with 65,000 to 75,000 clones, over 25% of them seen once. Treatment in this sample: oral pan-JAK inhibitor, 5-10 mg twice daily.

The clonotype originates from a human donor with alopecia areata. This chain joins TRBV4-2 and TRBJ2-2, with D maybe TRBD2 (6 bases). Sequenced material: CD8+ T cells sorted from blood, taken at week 4, from a patient treated with tofacitinib. CDR3 coding DNA: TGTGCCAGCAGCCAAGATCGGGAGTACACCGGGGAGCTGTTTTTT. This codes for CASSQDREYTGELFF.